The rows below give T cell receptor beta chains drawn from one sample of a study of beta chain features in type 1 diabetes. Some clones are missing from TCRdb's copy, which holds only in-frame ones; the method was immunoSEQ multiplex PCR. The sample records 350,000 to 450,000 clones, approximately 12% being singletons. What was sequenced was naive CD4+ T cells from blood. The receptors here all came from a young woman with type 1 diabetes. The CDR3 runs from the conserved cysteine through the conserved F or W. A D gene is named only where the DNA matches it firmly. Clone size, where shown, is once, few, many, or a class for clones that have expanded.

j_gene: TRBJ1-1
len: 13
d_gene: .
v_gene: TRBV29-1
abundance: few
CDR3aa: CSALKPMNTEAFF
CDR3nt: TGCAGCGCCCTAAAGCCGATGAACACTGAAGCTTTCTTT

j_gene: TRBJ2-3
len: 12
d_gene: .
v_gene: TRBV7-2
abundance: .
CDR3aa: CASSLVGDTQYF
CDR3nt: TGTGCCAGCAGCTTAGTCGGGGATACGCAGTATTTT

j_gene: TRBJ2-2
len: 14
d_gene: .
v_gene: TRBV5-1
abundance: .
CDR3aa: CASSPNTGGGELFF
CDR3nt: TGCGCCAGCAGCCCCAATACCGGCGGGGGGGAGCTGTTTTTT

j_gene: TRBJ2-1
len: 15
d_gene: .
v_gene: TRBV4-2
abundance: .
CDR3aa: CASSRRTTDYNEQFF
CDR3nt: TGTGCCAGCAGCCGACGGACTACCGACTACAATGAGCAGTTCTTC

j_gene: TRBJ2-5
len: 18
d_gene: TRBD1
v_gene: TRBV4-2
abundance: few
CDR3aa: CASSQGGGTGGRTETQYF
CDR3nt: TGTGCCAGCAGCCAGGGAGGGGGGACAGGGGGCCGGACGGAGACCCAGTACTTC

j_gene: TRBJ2-7
len: 13
d_gene: .
v_gene: TRBV27
abundance: few
CDR3aa: CASSLHRAYEQYF
CDR3nt: TGTGCCAGCAGTTTACACAGGGCGTACGAGCAGTACTTC

j_gene: TRBJ2-1
len: 15
d_gene: TRBD1
v_gene: TRBV7-9
abundance: many
CDR3aa: CASSLGDRRHNEQFF
CDR3nt: TGTGCCAGCAGTCTGGGGGACAGGCGTCACAATGAGCAGTTCTTC

j_gene: TRBJ2-5
len: 15
d_gene: TRBD1
v_gene: TRBV10-3
abundance: few
CDR3aa: CAISEPDRGRETQYF
CDR3nt: TGTGCCATCAGTGAGCCTGACAGGGGGCGAGAGACCCAGTACTTC

j_gene: TRBJ2-3
len: 17
d_gene: TRBD2
v_gene: TRBV11-2
abundance: few
CDR3aa: CASSLFPSGRAGDTQYF
CDR3nt: TGTGCCAGCAGCTTATTCCCTAGCGGGAGGGCAGGAGATACGCAGTATTTT

j_gene: TRBJ1-2
len: 15
d_gene: TRBD1
v_gene: TRBV27
abundance: .
CDR3aa: CASSSFADRGHGYTF
CDR3nt: TGTGCCAGCAGTTCCTTCGCCGACAGGGGACATGGCTACACCTTC

j_gene: TRBJ2-5
len: 13
d_gene: TRBD1
v_gene: TRBV30
abundance: .
CDR3aa: CAWSDRGRGTQYF
CDR3nt: TGTGCCTGGAGTGACAGGGGGCGGGGGACCCAGTACTTC

j_gene: TRBJ2-7
len: 12
d_gene: TRBD1
v_gene: TRBV29-1
abundance: few
CDR3aa: CSGGTGPYEQYF
CDR3nt: TGCAGCGGTGGGACAGGGCCCTACGAGCAGTACTTC

j_gene: TRBJ1-2
len: 13
d_gene: TRBD1
v_gene: TRBV18
abundance: .
CDR3aa: CASSPDRAYGYTF
CDR3nt: TGTGCCAGCTCACCAGACAGGGCCTATGGCTACACCTTC

j_gene: TRBJ2-7
len: 15
d_gene: TRBD1
v_gene: TRBV7-9
abundance: .
CDR3aa: CASSAEQGRSYEQYF
CDR3nt: TGTGCCAGCAGCGCGGAACAGGGGCGCTCCTACGAGCAGTACTTC

j_gene: TRBJ1-5
len: 15
d_gene: .
v_gene: TRBV30
abundance: .
CDR3aa: CAWSVRQVSNQPQHF
CDR3nt: TGTGCCTGGAGTGTACGGCAGGTTAGCAATCAGCCCCAGCATTTT

j_gene: TRBJ2-6
len: 16
d_gene: TRBD2
v_gene: TRBV11-2
abundance: .
CDR3aa: CASSSNRGAGANVLTF
CDR3nt: TGTGCCAGCAGTTCAAACCGGGGGGCTGGGGCCAACGTCCTGACTTTC

j_gene: TRBJ2-1
len: 14
d_gene: TRBD2
v_gene: TRBV30
abundance: few
CDR3aa: CAWDVGREKDEQFF
CDR3nt: TGTGCCTGGGATGTGGGGCGGGAGAAGGATGAGCAGTTCTTC

j_gene: TRBJ1-2
len: 14
d_gene: TRBD1
v_gene: TRBV5-4
abundance: .
CDR3aa: CASSIDRANYGYTF
CDR3nt: TGTGCCAGCAGCATAGACAGGGCTAACTATGGCTACACCTTC

j_gene: TRBJ1-2
len: 15
d_gene: TRBD1
v_gene: TRBV29-1
abundance: few
CDR3aa: CSVYRPGTGGTGYTF
CDR3nt: TGCAGCGTTTATCGCCCTGGGACAGGGGGGACTGGCTACACCTTC

j_gene: TRBJ2-7
len: 14
d_gene: TRBD2
v_gene: TRBV28
abundance: .
CDR3aa: CASRVSGSSYEQYF
CDR3nt: TGTGCCAGCAGGGTTAGCGGGAGTTCCTACGAGCAGTACTTC

j_gene: TRBJ1-4
len: 13
d_gene: .
v_gene: TRBV29-1
abundance: .
CDR3aa: CSVAGATNEKLFF
CDR3nt: TGCAGCGTGGCAGGGGCAACTAATGAAAAACTGTTTTTT

j_gene: TRBJ1-5
len: 13
d_gene: .
v_gene: TRBV5-1
abundance: few
CDR3aa: CASSLEGRQPQHF
CDR3nt: TGCGCCAGCAGCTTGGAGGGGCGGCAGCCCCAGCATTTT

j_gene: TRBJ2-1
len: 17
d_gene: TRBD2
v_gene: TRBV12-5
abundance: .
CDR3aa: CASGPQRGQSSYNEQFF
CDR3nt: TGTGCTAGTGGTCCCCAGCGGGGCCAAAGCTCCTACAATGAGCAGTTCTTC